This is a list of T cell receptor beta chains from one sample in a study of blood T cell repertoires in COVID-19. Generated by immunoSEQ multiplex PCR, the TCRdb table keeps only in-frame clones and is missing some. The sample shows about 200,000 clones, under 80% of them seen only once. Sample: peripheral blood. Receptors originate from a man between 50 and 59 years old who had recovered from COVID-19. Each CDR3 is given with its conserved first and last residue. The D gene is left open where the match is weak. Clone size is given for some rows only: seen once, a few or many times, or a class if the clone is expanded.

J gene: TRBJ1-4
V gene: TRBV29-1
D gene: -
clone size: -
CDR3 DNA: TGCAGCGTTGCTGGCTCAACTAATGAAAAACTGTTTTTT
CDR3 protein: CSVAGSTNEKLFF

J gene: TRBJ2-1
V gene: TRBV6-2/TRBV6-3
D gene: -
clone size: few
CDR3 DNA: TGTGCCAGCAGTTACTCTGAAGGACAGGGCTTCCTTAGCGGGAGTTACAATGAGCAGTTCTTC
CDR3 protein: CASSYSEGQGFLSGSYNEQFF

J gene: TRBJ1-5
V gene: TRBV2
D gene: -
clone size: -
CDR3 DNA: TGTGCCAGCAGGGGGGGGGCAATCAATCAGCCCCAGCATTTT
CDR3 protein: CASRGGAINQPQHF

J gene: TRBJ1-4
V gene: TRBV11-2
D gene: -
clone size: -
CDR3 DNA: TGTGCCAGCACCAAAGACAGAGATGAAAAACTGTTTTTT
CDR3 protein: CASTKDRDEKLFF

J gene: TRBJ2-5
V gene: TRBV6-2/TRBV6-3
D gene: TRBD2
clone size: -
CDR3 DNA: TGTGCCAGCAGTTACGGTGGGACTAGCGGGAGAGAGACCCAGTACTTC
CDR3 protein: CASSYGGTSGRETQYF

J gene: TRBJ1-1
V gene: TRBV10-2
D gene: TRBD1
clone size: -
CDR3 DNA: TGCGCCAGCAAGGTCGGGACAGGGTTTACTGAAGCTTTCTTT
CDR3 protein: CASKVGTGFTEAFF

J gene: TRBJ1-6
V gene: TRBV14
D gene: TRBD1
clone size: -
CDR3 DNA: TGTGCCAGCAGCCTGGACAGGGGCTATAATTCACCCCTCCACTTT
CDR3 protein: CASSLDRGYNSPLHF

J gene: TRBJ2-3
V gene: TRBV9
D gene: TRBD2
clone size: -
CDR3 DNA: TGTGCCAGCAGCGTCCCAATAGCGGGAGTGGGAGATACGCAGTATTTT
CDR3 protein: CASSVPIAGVGDTQYF

J gene: TRBJ2-7
V gene: TRBV7-8
D gene: TRBD1
clone size: -
CDR3 DNA: TGTGCCAGCAGCTTCAGGGACAGGGGCGGCGAGCAGTACTTC
CDR3 protein: CASSFRDRGGEQYF

J gene: TRBJ2-1
V gene: TRBV19
D gene: -
clone size: -
CDR3 DNA: TGTGCCAGTAGTATGGGAGCGGACTACAATGAGCAGTTCTTC
CDR3 protein: CASSMGADYNEQFF

J gene: TRBJ1-2
V gene: TRBV12-3/TRBV12-4
D gene: -
clone size: -
CDR3 DNA: TGTGCCAGCAGCCGGGACTATGGCTACACCTTC
CDR3 protein: CASSRDYGYTF

J gene: TRBJ1-5
V gene: TRBV10-3
D gene: -
clone size: few
CDR3 DNA: TGTGCCATCAGTGAGTCGGGGGGTTTCGGGCAGCCCCAGCATTTT
CDR3 protein: CAISESGGFGQPQHF

J gene: TRBJ2-4
V gene: TRBV4-1
D gene: TRBD2
clone size: -
CDR3 DNA: TGCGCCAGCAGCCCCACTAGCGGGACGGCCCGGAACATTCAGTACTTC
CDR3 protein: CASSPTSGTARNIQYF

J gene: TRBJ1-5
V gene: TRBV5-1
D gene: -
clone size: once
CDR3 DNA: TGCGCCAGCAGCGTGGAGCCATATGAGCCCCAGCATTTT
CDR3 protein: CASSVEPYEPQHF

J gene: TRBJ2-5
V gene: TRBV3-1/TRBV3-2
D gene: TRBD2
clone size: -
CDR3 DNA: TGTGCCAGCAGCCAAGAATACAATGCGGGAGTGCAGACCCAGTACTTC
CDR3 protein: CASSQEYNAGVQTQYF

J gene: TRBJ2-6
V gene: TRBV2
D gene: -
clone size: -
CDR3 DNA: TGTGCCAGCATAGAGAGCTCTGGGGCCAACGTCCTGACTTTC
CDR3 protein: CASIESSGANVLTF

J gene: TRBJ2-3
V gene: TRBV30
D gene: -
clone size: -
CDR3 DNA: TGTGCCTGGAGAGAAGCGGGAGATACGCAGTATTTT
CDR3 protein: CAWREAGDTQYF

J gene: TRBJ2-5
V gene: TRBV19
D gene: -
clone size: -
CDR3 DNA: TGTGCCAGTAGTATCAATCGGGGACAAGAGACCCAGTACTTC
CDR3 protein: CASSINRGQETQYF

J gene: TRBJ2-7
V gene: TRBV6-5
D gene: TRBD1
clone size: -
CDR3 DNA: TGTGCCAGCAGCCGCGACAGGGGTGTTGGGTACGAGCAGTACTTC
CDR3 protein: CASSRDRGVGYEQYF

J gene: TRBJ1-4
V gene: TRBV25-1
D gene: TRBD1
clone size: -
CDR3 DNA: TGTGCCAGCAGCAAAAGAGGGACAGGGGATAGTGAAAAACTGTTTTTT
CDR3 protein: CASSKRGTGDSEKLFF